This is a list of T cell receptor beta chains from one sample in a study of blood T cell repertoires in COVID-19. This table comes from immunoSEQ multiplex PCR, and its TCRdb copy is limited to in-frame clones, with some not included. The data show roughly 59,000 clones, 70% to 85% seen once. Sequencing input: peripheral blood. These receptor sequences come from a man at least 80 years old with acute or convalescent COVID-19. The CDR3 runs from the conserved cysteine through the conserved F or W. Each record gives: J gene, D gene, CDR3 length, V gene, clone size, CDR3 protein, CDR3 DNA. D genes are given only for firm matches. The size field is filled for only some rows; it gives once, few, many or a size class.

>TRBJ2-1|TRBD2|15|TRBV5-1|NA
CASSLVAGGNNEQFF
TGCGCCAGCAGCTTGGTCGCGGGGGGAAACAATGAGCAGTTCTTC
>TRBJ1-6|NA|14|TRBV5-1|NA
CASSLTQGNSPLHF
TGCGCCAGCAGCTTGACTCAGGGTAATTCACCCCTCCACTTT
>TRBJ2-3|NA|15|TRBV7-8|NA
CASSPMGGSTDTQYF
TGTGCCAGCAGCCCAATGGGCGGGAGCACAGATACGCAGTATTTT
>TRBJ2-5|TRBD1|14|TRBV2|NA
CASSMTGNGETQYF
TGTGCCAGCAGCATGACAGGGAATGGGGAGACCCAGTACTTC
>TRBJ1-2|TRBD1|14|TRBV5-1|few
CASSRGQGMGGYTF
TGCGCCAGCAGCCGTGGACAGGGGATGGGTGGCTACACCTTC
>TRBJ1-5|TRBD1|16|TRBV10-3|NA
CATKGGGQVGNQPQHF
TGTGCCACCAAGGGGGGTGGACAGGTCGGGAATCAGCCCCAGCATTTT
>TRBJ2-7|NA|12|TRBV3-1/TRBV3-2|NA
CASSHGSYEQYF
TGTGCCAGCAGCCACGGCTCCTACGAGCAGTACTTC
>TRBJ2-3|TRBD2|20|TRBV19|once
CASSVAAGTSGGISTDTQYF
TGTGCCAGTAGTGTCGCCGCCGGGACTAGCGGGGGAATAAGCACAGATACGCAGTATTTT
>TRBJ2-5|TRBD1|14|TRBV6-5|once
CASRKSGGVETQYF
TGTGCCAGCAGGAAGTCAGGGGGCGTAGAGACCCAGTACTTC
>TRBJ2-2|TRBD2|15|TRBV3-1/TRBV3-2|NA
CASCRSGGVMRELFF
TGTGCCAGCTGCCGTAGCGGGGGGGTCATGAGGGAGCTGTTTTTT
>TRBJ1-2|NA|14|TRBV19|NA
CASSIGRDRPGYTF
TGTGCCAGTAGTATAGGAAGAGACAGGCCCGGCTACACCTTC
>TRBJ2-1|NA|12|TRBV10-3|NA
CATSDSNNEQFF
TGTGCCACCTCGGACAGCAACAATGAGCAGTTCTTC
>TRBJ1-6|NA|13|TRBV5-1|NA
CASSLTGSSPLHF
TGCGCCAGCAGCTTGACAGGGAGTTCACCCCTCCACTTT
>TRBJ2-1|TRBD2|14|TRBV6-5|NA
CASRASGSYNEQFF
TGTGCCAGCAGGGCTAGCGGTTCCTACAATGAGCAGTTCTTC
>TRBJ2-4|NA|14|TRBV28|NA
CASSQGQNVNIQYF
TGTGCCAGCAGTCAGGGTCAAAACGTGAACATTCAGTACTTC
>TRBJ1-2|NA|14|TRBV28|NA
CAAGQVGREYGYTF
TGTGCAGCGGGGCAGGTGGGTCGGGAATATGGCTACACCTTC
>TRBJ1-5|NA|19|TRBV3-1/TRBV3-2|NA
CASSQVRDHLDLAGQPQHF
TGTGCCAGCAGCCAAGTCAGGGACCATCTGGACCTAGCGGGTCAGCCCCAGCATTTT
>TRBJ2-3|NA|15|TRBV5-1|NA
CASSLFSGDTDTQYF
TGCGCCAGCAGCTTGTTTTCCGGAGACACAGATACGCAGTATTTT
>TRBJ1-6|TRBD1|14|TRBV5-4|NA
CASSLQGSNSPLHF
TGTGCCAGCAGCTTACAGGGGAGTAATTCACCCCTCCACTTT
>TRBJ1-2|TRBD1|13|TRBV15|NA
CATSRGDSQSYTF
TGTGCCACCAGCAGGGGGGACAGCCAATCTTACACCTTC
>TRBJ2-7|TRBD1|14|TRBV2|NA
CASSEDRESYEQYF
TGTGCCAGCAGTGAGGACAGGGAGTCCTACGAGCAGTACTTC
>TRBJ1-5|NA|17|TRBV4-2|once
CASSQDFSGFGNQPQHF
TGTGCCAGCAGCCAAGATTTCAGCGGTTTTGGCAATCAGCCCCAGCATTTT
>TRBJ2-5|NA|16|TRBV2|NA
CASRLGRVGSQETQYF
TGTGCCAGCAGATTAGGTCGGGTTGGCTCTCAAGAGACCCAGTACTTC
>TRBJ1-5|NA|12|TRBV12-3/TRBV12-4|once
CASSYGEKPQHF
TGTGCCAGCAGTTACGGGGAGAAACCCCAGCATTTT
>TRBJ2-2|TRBD2|16|TRBV10-3|NA
CAISTSGGANTGELFF
TGTGCCATTTCAACTAGCGGGGGAGCGAACACCGGGGAGCTGTTTTTT
>TRBJ2-7|TRBD1|14|TRBV13|NA
CASSQGQGSYEQYF
TGTGCCAGCAGCCAAGGACAGGGTTCCTACGAGCAGTACTTC
>TRBJ1-2|TRBD1|15|TRBV6-4|NA
CASRPGQGEFYGYTF
TGTGCCAGCAGACCAGGACAGGGGGAGTTCTATGGCTACACCTTC
>TRBJ1-2|NA|14|TRBV5-4|NA
CASSPPPGSFDYTF
TGTGCCAGCAGCCCACCGCCAGGGTCGTTCGACTACACCTTC
>TRBJ2-7|NA|15|TRBV3-1/TRBV3-2|NA
CASSQGYGSAYEQYF
TGTGCCAGCAGCCAAGGTTACGGGAGTGCCTACGAGCAGTACTTC
>TRBJ2-5|TRBD1|18|TRBV27|few
CASSRPGQGAGGRETQYF
TGTGCCAGCAGTAGACCGGGACAGGGGGCCGGGGGACGCGAGACCCAGTACTTC
>TRBJ2-2|TRBD1|15|TRBV6-5|NA
CASSYGQGSTGELFF
TGTGCCAGCAGTTACGGACAGGGAAGCACCGGGGAGCTGTTTTTT
>TRBJ2-3|NA|15|TRBV5-1|NA
CASSWRGLRADTQYF
TGCGCCAGCAGCTGGAGAGGGTTACGAGCAGATACGCAGTATTTT
>TRBJ1-2|NA|12|TRBV6-1|NA
CASSESSYGYTF
TGTGCCAGCAGTGAGTCCAGCTATGGCTACACCTTC
>TRBJ1-5|TRBD1|13|TRBV6-5|NA
CASRETGARPQHF
TGTGCCAGCAGAGAGACAGGGGCGAGGCCCCAGCATTTT
>TRBJ1-2|TRBD1|14|TRBV29-1|NA
CSVEEETGNYGYTF
TGCAGCGTTGAAGAAGAGACAGGGAACTATGGCTACACCTTC
>TRBJ2-3|NA|11|TRBV29-1|NA
CSVGWAERQYF
TGCAGCGTTGGTTGGGCAGAAAGGCAGTATTTT
>TRBJ2-7|TRBD1|14|TRBV7-2|few
CASSSGTGGYEQYF
TGTGCCAGCAGCTCGGGGACAGGGGGCTACGAGCAGTACTTC
>TRBJ1-4|NA|14|TRBV6-6|NA
CASSYISSNEKLFF
TGTGCCAGCAGCTACATCTCGTCTAATGAAAAACTGTTTTTT
>TRBJ2-7|TRBD1|13|TRBV6-5|once
CASKLRQGGEQYF
TGTGCCAGCAAACTTAGACAGGGCGGCGAGCAGTACTTC
>TRBJ2-1|TRBD2|12|TRBV12-3/TRBV12-4|NA
CASSTGGNEQFF
TGTGCCAGCAGTACGGGGGGTAATGAGCAGTTCTTC
>TRBJ2-7|NA|13|TRBV12-5|few
CASGRDTDYEQYF
TGTGCTAGTGGACGGGACACCGACTACGAGCAGTACTTC
>TRBJ2-4|NA|16|TRBV5-1|once
CASSLNDNLAKNIQYF
TGCGCCAGCAGCTTGAATGACAATTTAGCCAAAAACATTCAGTACTTC
>TRBJ2-7|TRBD2|16|TRBV5-1|few
CASSLGLAGASYEQYF
TGCGCCAGCAGCTTGGGGCTAGCGGGTGCCTCCTACGAGCAGTACTTC